Below are 31 T cell receptor beta chains sequenced from a single sample in a study of monozygotic twins with inflammatory bowel disease. Reanalyzing the 5' RACE reads, TCRdb keeps one entry per CDR3 protein, without DNA. The table for this sample gives approximately 300,000 distinct CDR3 sequences. The sample taken for sequencing was blood. The receptors were sampled from a human donor with ulcerative colitis or Crohn's disease, or a healthy co-twin of an affected twin (not recorded which).

The gene calls are TRBV5-1 and TRBJ2-1; the D call from TCRdb, TRBD2, cannot be confirmed without DNA. CDR1 is SGHRS, CDR2 YFSETQ, per germline. This CDR3 is 16 amino acids long. CDR3 loop: CASSSETSGISNEQFF.

This chain connects TRBV10-2 to TRBJ1-5. The V gene's germline CDR1 is WSHSY and CDR2 SAAADI. This CDR3 comprises 13 residues. The CDR3 loop is CASSDSALQPQHF.

This rearrangement joins TRBV5-6 to TRBJ2-2. The CDR3 spans 14 residues. Looked up from germline, CDR1 is SGHDT and CDR2 is YYEEEE. The CDR3: CASSLGGNTGELFF.

The rearrangement joins TRBV7-2 to TRBJ2-7; the D call of TRBD2 rests on TCRdb alone, since no DNA is present to check it. The CDR3 is 15 residues long. CDR1 and CDR2 (germline): SGHTA, FQGNSA. The CDR3 loop is CASSLGGTLAYEQYF. The whole variable domain, remainder taken from reference TRBV7-2 and TRBJ2-7, is GAGVSQSPSNKVTEKGKDVELRCDPISGHTALYWYRQSLGQGLEFLIYFQGNSAPDKSGLPSDRFSAERTGGSVSTLTIQRTQQEDSAVYLCASSLGGTLAYEQYFGPGTRLTVT.

J is TRBJ2-2 and V is TRBV29-1; TCRdb returns TRBD1, unconfirmable since there is no DNA. This CDR3 is built from 16 residues. Germline V gene data show CDR1 as SQVTM and CDR2 as ANQGSEA. The CDR3 is CSVRKGAERNIGELFF.

The chain employs TRBV10-3 and TRBJ2-7; TCRdb indicates TRBD1, and absent DNA this call remains unverified. The CDR3 has 14 residues. Per germline, CDR1 ENHRY and CDR2 SYGVKD. CDR3: CATDHPGQGPEQYF.

The chain uses TRBV7-9 and TRBJ1-5; checking the TCRdb D call of TRBD1 is not possible without DNA. The CDR3 contains 16 residues. Germline lookup yields CDR1 SEHNR and CDR2 FQNEAQ (reference sequence). The CDR3 loop reads CANDSTGTRSQSTQHF.

V usage is TRBV18 and J usage is TRBJ2-6; TCRdb's D gene call, TRBD1, goes unchecked for lack of DNA. The CDR3 loop spans 17 amino acids. Germline assignment: CDR1 KGHSH and CDR2 LQKENI. CDR3 in amino acids: CASSPYHPGVGANVLTF.

The chain is built from TRBV4-3 and TRBJ2-3; TCRdb lists TRBD2, though no DNA is available to test this call. The germline CDR1 and CDR2 sequences are LGHNA and YSLEER. This CDR3 contains 14 residues. CDR3 amino acids: CASSQAPMRVAQYF.

The V gene is TRBV20-1, the J gene TRBJ2-2; TCRdb's D call of TRBD2 is untestable without DNA. The CDR3 runs 13 residues. Germline V gene sequence: CDR1 DFQATT, CDR2 SNEGSKA (reference sequence). The CDR3 is CSARFGGAGELFF.

V gene TRBV9 combines with J gene TRBJ1-1. The CDR3 length is 13 residues. Germline CDR1 is SGDLS and CDR2 is YYNGEE. This chain's CDR3 is CASSVGSYTEAFF.

The rearrangement joins TRBV4-1 to TRBJ2-2; the D call from TCRdb, TRBD1, cannot be confirmed without DNA. The germline V gene has CDR1 MGHRA and CDR2 YSYEKL. CDR3 length equals 21 residues. The CDR3 sequence: CASSQGWTGTGTPANTGELFF.

The rearrangement uses TRBV7-6 and TRBJ2-2. This CDR3 comprises 13 residues. The germline V gene has CDR1 SGHVS and CDR2 FNYEAQ. The CDR3 protein is CASSLGLAGELFF.

The V call is TRBV5-1, the J call TRBJ1-1; TCRdb's D call of TRBD1 is untestable without DNA. This CDR3 is built from 19 residues. Germline-derived CDR1 and CDR2 are SGHRS and YFSETQ. The CDR3 here is CASSSAWAGAAPENTEAFF.

The chain recombines TRBV5-1 with TRBJ1-3. This CDR3 is 13 amino acids long. Per germline, CDR1 SGHRS and CDR2 YFSETQ. CDR3 loop: CASSEASGNTIYF.

The rearrangement uses TRBV12-3 or TRBV12-4 and TRBJ2-7. This CDR3 has 13 residues. This CDR3 reads CASSLTTSYEQYF.

The V gene is TRBV20-1, the J gene TRBJ2-3. The CDR3 spans 15 residues. CDR1 is DFQATT, CDR2 SNEGSKA, per germline (reference sequence). CDR3 amino acids: CSARVRTLLMDTQYF.

V is TRBV7-2 and J is TRBJ2-5; the TRBD1 assignment by TCRdb is unverifiable without DNA. The CDR3 sequence is 15 residues long. The germline V gene has CDR1 SGHTA and CDR2 FQGNSA. CDR3 in amino acids: CASSLARTGQETQYF. The full variable domain, with the rest looked up from reference TRBV7-2 and TRBJ2-5, is GAGVSQSPSNKVTEKGKDVELRCDPISGHTALYWYRQSLGQGLEFLIYFQGNSAPDKSGLPSDRFSAERTGGSVSTLTIQRTQQEDSAVYLCASSLARTGQETQYFGPGTRLLVL.

The J gene is TRBJ2-2, the V gene TRBV5-1; there is no DNA to check the TCRdb D call of TRBD1. The CDR3 runs to 17 residues. Germline V CDR1 and CDR2: SGHRS, YFSETQ. This CDR3 is CASSLKGGDRPTGELFF.

The chain couples TRBV10-3 to TRBJ2-7; the D call of TRBD2 rests on TCRdb alone, since no DNA is present to check it. The CDR3 consists of 16 residues. Germline lookup yields CDR1 ENHRY and CDR2 SYGVKD. This CDR3 reads CAIRATLSGSTYEQYF.

The chain couples TRBV6-2 or TRBV6-3 to TRBJ2-3; TCRdb names TRBD1, which stays unverified in the absence of DNA. From germline, CDR1 is MNHEY and CDR2 SVGEGT. CDR3 size: 17 residues. CDR3 region: CASSRYRGRAGTDTQYF.

V gene TRBV3-1 combines with J gene TRBJ2-5; TCRdb's D call of TRBD1 is untestable without DNA. The germline CDR1 and CDR2 sequences are LGHDT and YNNKEL (reference sequence). The CDR3 loop spans 15 amino acids. CDR3 residues: CASSQEPSGRETQYF.

The V and J genes are TRBV27 and TRBJ2-7. CDR3 size: 13 residues. The germline CDR1 and CDR2 sequences are MNHEY and SMNVEV (reference sequence). The CDR3 region is CASSLFGNYEQYF.

The rearrangement joins TRBV20-1 to TRBJ2-2; TCRdb picks TRBD2, but there is no DNA to check that call. The CDR3 consists of 17 residues. Germline CDR1 and CDR2: DFQATT and SNEGSKA (reference sequence). The CDR3 sequence: CSARDAGGLANTGELFF.

The chain is built from TRBV7-2 and TRBJ1-5. This CDR3 region has 11 residues. Germline CDR1 reads SGHTA; CDR2 reads FQGNSA. The CDR3 protein is CASSSGLPQHF.

The CDR3 sequence is CSVGAGGAYNEQFF. This chain uses TRBV29-1 with TRBJ2-1; absent DNA, TCRdb's TRBD1 call cannot be checked. The CDR3 consists of 14 residues. Germline CDR1 is SQVTM and CDR2 is ANQGSEA.

The chain combines TRBV20-1 with TRBJ2-7; TCRdb lists TRBD1, though no DNA is available to test this call. The CDR3 runs 13 residues. Germline V gene sequence: CDR1 DFQATT, CDR2 SNEGSKA (reference sequence). The CDR3: CRAGEQNYGEQYF.

The genes are TRBV29-1 and TRBJ2-1; checking the TCRdb D call of TRBD1 is not possible without DNA. CDR1 SQVTM and CDR2 ANQGSEA come from the germline V gene. The CDR3 is 13 residues long. CDR3 residues: CSAEGNTGNEQFF.

This sequence joins TRBV29-1 and TRBJ1-1; TCRdb selects TRBD1, and the lack of DNA leaves this call unchecked. Looked up from germline, CDR1 is SQVTM and CDR2 is ANQGSEA. The CDR3 contains 14 residues. CDR3: CSVAIWQGDTEAFF.

This chain links TRBV18 with TRBJ2-7. From germline, CDR1 is KGHSH and CDR2 LQKENI. The CDR3 loop spans 14 amino acids. CDR3 sequence: CASSPFPSSYEQYF.

This chain uses TRBV7-9 with TRBJ1-4. The CDR3 is made up of 16 amino acids. Looked up from germline, CDR1 is SEHNR and CDR2 is FQNEAQ (reference sequence). The CDR3 sequence is CASSFWRTATNEKLFF. Full variable domain (missing parts from reference TRBV7-9 and TRBJ1-4): DTGVSQNPRHKITKRGQNVTFRCDPISEHNRLYWYRQTLGQGPEFLTYFQNEAQLEKSRLLSDRFSAERPKGSFSTLEIQRTEQGDSAMYLCASSFWRTATNEKLFFGSGTQLSVL.